Included here is one T cell receptor beta chain sequence, with context. The entry originates in a study of blood T cells in healthy people across ages. CDR1 DFQATT and CDR2 SNEGSKA come from the germline V gene (reference sequence). V gave up 3 bases and J gave up 0 bases, with 9 bases separating them. CDR3 length: 14 residues. A second about 7 to 12 cycle PCR used barcoded and J-beta primers. TCRdb ran MiXCR on the 5' RACE reads and lists one entry per CDR3 protein. The sample yields about 1,400,000 distinct CDR3 sequences, approximately 38% seen once. The receptor's source is a woman aged 18-35 years in good health. The chain recombines TRBV20-1 with TRBJ2-1; D gene unclear. Material: blood. The CDR3 coding sequence is TGCAGTGCTAGCCGATCAAGCTCCTACAATGAGCAGTTCTTC. It encodes CSASRSSSYNEQFF.